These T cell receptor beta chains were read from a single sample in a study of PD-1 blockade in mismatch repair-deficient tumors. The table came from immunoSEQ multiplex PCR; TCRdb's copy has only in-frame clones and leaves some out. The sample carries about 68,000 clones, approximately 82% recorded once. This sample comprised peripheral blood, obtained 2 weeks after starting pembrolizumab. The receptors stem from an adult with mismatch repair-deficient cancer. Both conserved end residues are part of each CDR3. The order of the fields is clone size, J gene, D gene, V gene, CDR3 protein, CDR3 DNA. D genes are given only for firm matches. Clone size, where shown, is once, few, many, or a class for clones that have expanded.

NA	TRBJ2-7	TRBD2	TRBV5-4	CASSWGGVGEQYF	TGTGCCAGCAGCTGGGGAGGGGTCGGCGAGCAGTACTTC
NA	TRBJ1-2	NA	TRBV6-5	CASSYTGGLSGYTF	TGTGCCAGCAGTTACACGGGGGGTCTTTCTGGCTACACCTTC
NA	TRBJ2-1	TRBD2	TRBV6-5	CASIGRTSRYNEQFF	TGTGCCAGCATTGGGAGGACTAGCCGGTACAATGAGCAGTTCTTC
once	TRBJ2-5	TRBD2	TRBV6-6	CASSQGLPQETQYF	TGTGCCAGCAGTCAGGGACTACCCCAAGAGACCCAGTACTTC
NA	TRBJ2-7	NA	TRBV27	CASSFWALGEQYF	TGTGCCAGCAGTTTTTGGGCTCTGGGCGAGCAGTACTTC
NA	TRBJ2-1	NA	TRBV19	CASTSGPSYNEQFF	TGTGCCAGTACCTCGGGGCCCTCCTACAATGAGCAGTTCTTC
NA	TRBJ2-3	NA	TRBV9	CASSVGALDTQYF	TGTGCCAGCAGCGTGGGGGCCCTAGATACGCAGTATTTT
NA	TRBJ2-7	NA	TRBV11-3	CASSLGGAGYEQYF	TGTGCCAGCAGCTTAGGAGGGGCCGGGTACGAGCAGTACTTC
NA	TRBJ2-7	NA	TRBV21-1	CASSKEVRAGAAYEQYF	TGTGCCAGCAGCAAAGAGGTAAGGGCGGGGGCAGCCTACGAGCAGTACTTC
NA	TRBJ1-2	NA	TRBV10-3	CAISESEGDGYTF	TGTGCCATCAGTGAGTCTGAAGGGGATGGCTACACCTTC
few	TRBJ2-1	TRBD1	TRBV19	CASAWTGGYNEQFF	TGTGCCAGTGCGTGGACAGGGGGGTACAATGAGCAGTTCTTC
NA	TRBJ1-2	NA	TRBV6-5	CASSYSGRLYGYTF	TGTGCCAGCAGTTATTCTGGGCGCCTCTATGGCTACACCTTC
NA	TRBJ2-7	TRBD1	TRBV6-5	CASINPGQGPKKQYF	TGTGCCAGCATCAACCCGGGACAGGGCCCCAAAAAGCAGTACTTC
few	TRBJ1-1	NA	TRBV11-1	CASSLATAGTEAFF	TGTGCCAGCAGCTTAGCGACAGCAGGCACTGAAGCTTTCTTT
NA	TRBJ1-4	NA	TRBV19	CASTPGTANEKLFF	TGTGCCAGTACTCCCGGGACGGCGAATGAAAAACTGTTTTTT
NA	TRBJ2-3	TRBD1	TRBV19	CASSNRGHSDTQYF	TGTGCCAGTAGCAACAGGGGGCATTCAGATACGCAGTATTTT
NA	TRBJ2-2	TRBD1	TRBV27	CASSADRGRHGELFF	TGTGCCAGCAGTGCGGACAGGGGGCGTCACGGGGAGCTGTTTTTT
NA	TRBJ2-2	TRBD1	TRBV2	CASSGTGLFTGELFF	TGTGCCAGCAGCGGGACAGGGCTTTTCACCGGGGAGCTGTTTTTT
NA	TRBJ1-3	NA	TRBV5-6	CASSLPRRGASSGNTIYF	TGTGCCAGCAGCTTACCAAGAAGGGGCGCGAGCTCTGGAAACACCATATATTTT
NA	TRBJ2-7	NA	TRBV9	CASSVSGTHSYEQYF	TGTGCCAGCAGCGTAAGTGGGACCCATTCCTACGAGCAGTACTTC
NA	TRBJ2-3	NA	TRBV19	CASSPVGFSTDTQYF	TGTGCCAGTAGTCCGGTAGGCTTTAGCACAGATACGCAGTATTTT
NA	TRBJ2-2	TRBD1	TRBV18	CASSRQGNGELFF	TGTGCCAGCTCACGACAGGGCAACGGGGAGCTGTTTTTT
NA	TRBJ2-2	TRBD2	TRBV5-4	CASSESGRKDTGELFF	TGTGCCAGCAGCGAGAGCGGGAGGAAGGACACCGGGGAGCTGTTTTTT
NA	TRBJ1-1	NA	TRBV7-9	CASSLNGINTEAFF	TGTGCCAGCAGCTTGAACGGGATCAACACTGAAGCTTTCTTT